The rows below give T cell receptor beta chains drawn from one sample of a study of T cells in Graves' hyperthyroidism and ophthalmopathy. TCRdb re-derived calls from the multiplex PCR reads in MiXCR, one entry per CDR3 protein. The table includes a few hundred thousand distinct CDR3 sequences, around 20% detected once. The sample was blood. The receptor set was obtained from a man between 18 and 35 years old with Graves' hyperthyroidism. CDR3s include the opening cysteine and the closing phenylalanine or tryptophan.

J gene | V gene | CDR3 protein
TRBJ1-3 | TRBV12-3/TRBV12-4 | CASSRDLPNTIYF
TRBJ1-1 | TRBV18 | CASSSNPRDTEAFF
TRBJ2-2 | TRBV25-1 | CASSPPGGQGASSANTGELFF
TRBJ2-2 | TRBV10-3 | CAISEREVNTGELFF
TRBJ1-2 | TRBV5-1 | CASSFNGRALDGYTF
TRBJ2-6 | TRBV12-3/TRBV12-4 | CASSLMAPSGANVLTF
TRBJ1-1 | TRBV6-5 | CASSYSGQVMNTEAFF
TRBJ1-1 | TRBV30 | CAWMGGGNAEAFF
TRBJ2-5 | TRBV30 | CAWVPGQGDGVTQYF
TRBJ1-1 | TRBV28 | CASSSRFTEAFF
TRBJ2-5 | TRBV5-5 | CASSPAPLAGGQETQYF
TRBJ1-4 | TRBV18 | CASSPQSRSGEKLFF
TRBJ1-1 | TRBV6-5 | CASSYTSRNTEAFF
TRBJ2-7 | TRBV27 | CASSSPSYEQYF
TRBJ2-7 | TRBV7-8 | CASSQGTAHYEQYF
TRBJ2-5 | TRBV20-1 | CSARGGGETQYF
TRBJ1-5 | TRBV20-1 | CSARGRSNQPQHF
TRBJ2-2 | TRBV7-8 | CASSLERGTGELFF
TRBJ1-5 | TRBV29-1 | CSVESGASNQPQHF
TRBJ2-4 | TRBV12-3/TRBV12-4 | CASSFSLAVGARGAKNIKYF
TRBJ2-5 | TRBV6-9 | CASRRQGQETQYF
TRBJ2-2 | TRBV27 | CASSSPDRAITGELFF
TRBJ1-1 | TRBV5-8 | CASWTGSEAFF
TRBJ1-1 | TRBV20-1 | CSSTENTEAFF
TRBJ2-4 | TRBV24-1 | CATSDPSQGRNIQYF
TRBJ1-2 | TRBV6-1 | CASKITQGGRYGYTF
TRBJ2-4 | TRBV30 | CAWSREIAKNIQYF
TRBJ2-6 | TRBV5-6 | CASGPIFQGANVLTF
TRBJ1-1 | TRBV7-2 | CASSLATGRTSSKNTEAFF
TRBJ2-4 | TRBV28 | CASSLTPLGLAKNIQYF
TRBJ1-5 | TRBV12-3/TRBV12-4 | CASSFRDSNQPQHF
TRBJ1-2 | TRBV5-1 | CASRREGAAYGYTF
TRBJ2-5 | TRBV2 | CATSVLNRDTYQETQYF
TRBJ1-6 | TRBV20-1 | CSASKGGGVTLHF
TRBJ1-5 | TRBV28 | CASSAPEGLNQPQHF
TRBJ1-2 | TRBV9 | CASSPLINRGHGYTF
TRBJ1-5 | TRBV12-3/TRBV12-4 | CASSQNRGGGQPQHF
TRBJ1-2 | TRBV5-1 | CASRSGTGVFGYTF
TRBJ1-1 | TRBV25-1 | CASSEVGDRSTEAFF
TRBJ1-5 | TRBV16 | CASSQSKRGGGIQPQHF
TRBJ2-5 | TRBV20-1 | CSASNRRDKETQYF
TRBJ2-7 | TRBV30 | CAWGNKNSYEQYF
TRBJ2-7 | TRBV3-1 | CASSQDPRDEQYF
TRBJ2-2 | TRBV9 | CASSPRLGGGGTGELFF
TRBJ1-5 | TRBV7-3 | CASSCPLGPVRNQPQHF
TRBJ1-6 | TRBV5-1 | CASSLARAGSIGSPLHF
TRBJ2-6 | TRBV11-2 | CASSYTGQGAFPGANVLTF
TRBJ1-5 | TRBV6-1 | CASSVAWGSHQPQHF
TRBJ2-7 | TRBV5-1 | CASSRRQGGEQYF
TRBJ2-5 | TRBV5-1 | CASSPQGTQETQYF